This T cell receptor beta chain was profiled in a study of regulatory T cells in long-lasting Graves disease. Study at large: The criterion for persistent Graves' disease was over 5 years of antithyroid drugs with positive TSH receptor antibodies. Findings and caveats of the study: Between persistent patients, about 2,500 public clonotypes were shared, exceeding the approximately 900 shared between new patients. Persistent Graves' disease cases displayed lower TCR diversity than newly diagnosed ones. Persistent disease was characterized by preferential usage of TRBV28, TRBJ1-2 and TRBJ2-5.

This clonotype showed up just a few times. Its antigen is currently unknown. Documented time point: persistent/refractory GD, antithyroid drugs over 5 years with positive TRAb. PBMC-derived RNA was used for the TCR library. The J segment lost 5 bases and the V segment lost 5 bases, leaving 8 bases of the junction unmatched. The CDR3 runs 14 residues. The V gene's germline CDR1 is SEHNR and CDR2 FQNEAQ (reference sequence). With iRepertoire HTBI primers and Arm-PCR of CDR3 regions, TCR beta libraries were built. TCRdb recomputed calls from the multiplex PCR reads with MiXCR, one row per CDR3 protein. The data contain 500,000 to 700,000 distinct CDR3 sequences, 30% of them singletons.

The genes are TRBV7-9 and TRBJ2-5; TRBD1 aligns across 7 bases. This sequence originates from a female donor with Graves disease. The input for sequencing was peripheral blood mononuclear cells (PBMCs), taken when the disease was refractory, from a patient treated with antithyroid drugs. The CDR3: CASSHRDSRETQYF. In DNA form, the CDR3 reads TGTGCCAGCAGCCACCGGGACAGCCGGGAGACCCAGTACTTC.